This record covers a single T cell receptor beta chain. These data come from a study of blood T cell repertoires in COVID-19. As for the study in general: Donors in the United States, Italy and Spain gave samples during acute or convalescent COVID-19. T cells, B-cell-depleted T cells, or PBMCs supplied cDNA or gDNA.

As processed by the authors: Reference gene primers were amplified, and this amplification served to estimate nucleated cell counts. Profiling relied on immunoSEQ multiplex PCR, and the TCRdb table lists in-frame clones only, not all of them. That table furnishes V, J and clone size, whereas the DNA furnished D and trimming. The repertoire includes approximately 130,000 clones, approximately 83% of them detected once, and about 18% sits in the top ten. The CDR3 length is 21 residues. Germline lookup yields CDR1 LGHNA and CDR2 YSLEER. V trimming: 0 bases; J trimming: 3 bases; junction bases outside the gene matches: 16.

The clonotype comes from a woman aged 50 to 65 who had recovered from COVID-19. Material: peripheral blood. The chain combines TRBV4-3 with TRBJ2-1; 11 positions agree with TRBD2. The CDR3 sequence: CASSQDMQGEGLAVIYNEQFF. The CDR3 DNA sequence: TGCGCCAGCAGCCAAGATATGCAGGGAGAGGGACTAGCGGTTATCTACAATGAGCAGTTCTTC.